This entry lists 18 T cell receptor beta chains sequenced from one sample in a study of shared clonotypes between healthy human individuals. Here immunoSEQ multiplex PCR was the method, and the copy in TCRdb shows in-frame clones only, minus some. The sample contains some 1 million clones, around four fifths of which appear only once. Sequencing was performed on memory CD4+ T cells sorted from blood. Subset of the sample: CD45RA-negative fraction. The receptors come from a man between 18 and 29 years old in good health.

The V and J genes are TRBV5-4 and TRBJ1-4; D is undetermined. This CDR3 has 15 amino acids. Trimming cost V 4 bases and J 5 bases, with 15 bases left between them. Germline V gives CDR1 SGHNT, CDR2 YYREEE (reference sequence). The CDR3 spells CASSIDPTGNEKLFF. The CDR3 nucleotides read TGTGCCAGCAGCATAGACCCGACGGGGAATGAAAAACTGTTTTTT.

This clone was recorded a few times. The V and J genes are TRBV2 and TRBJ2-5; TRBD2 matches 7 bases. This CDR3 region has 12 residues. The junction had 9 bases not matched to a gene; V was cut back by 8 bases and J by 9 bases. Looked up from germline, CDR1 is SNHLY and CDR2 is FYNNEI. CDR3 in amino acids: CASAAGVAAQYF. The CDR3 region has the DNA TGTGCCAGCGCTGCGGGGGTTGCGGCCCAGTACTTC.

The gene calls are TRBV19 and TRBJ1-5, with unresolved D. The CDR3 is 15 amino acids. V was shortened by 2 bases and J by 0 bases, with 8 bases between the two germline ends. CDR1 LNHDA and CDR2 SQIVND come from the germline V gene (reference sequence). For the CDR3, the DNA is TGTGCCAGTAGTATAATGGGGAATAGCAATCAGCCCCAGCATTTT. The encoded protein is CASSIMGNSNQPQHF.

The J gene is TRBJ2-1, the V gene TRBV14, with TRBD2 matching over 12 bases. V lost 4 bases and J lost 2; bases outside the gene matches: 15. This CDR3 contains 20 residues. CDR1 and CDR2 (germline): SGHDN, FVKESK. CDR3 residues: CASSRIIGTSGRSPYNEQFF. CDR3 in DNA: TGTGCCAGCAGCCGGATAATAGGTACTAGCGGGAGGTCCCCCTACAATGAGCAGTTCTTC. The variable domain in full, completed from reference TRBV14 and TRBJ2-1, reads EAGVTQFPSHSVIEKGQTVTLRCDPISGHDNLYWYRRVMGKEIKFLLHFVKESKQDESGMPNNRFLAERTGGTYSTLKVQPAELEDSGVYFCASSRIIGTSGRSPYNEQFFGPGTRLTVL.

Note on this clone: Its ends do not fully match the called genes, so a read error is possible. V and J are TRBV4-3 and TRBJ2-1; TRBD2 matches at 11 bases. Germline lookup yields CDR1 LGHNA and CDR2 YSLEER. The CDR3 length is 14 residues. CDR3 loop: CASSQEGLAGGSVF. For the CDR3, the DNA is TGCGCCAGCAGCCAAGAAGGGCTAGCGGGAGGTTCAGTCTTC.

This chain joins TRBV5-4 and TRBJ2-7, with a weak D call TRBD1 (7 bases). Looked up from germline, CDR1 is SGHNT and CDR2 is YYREEE (reference sequence). This CDR3 is built from 17 residues. V was clipped by 4 bases and J by 6 bases, with 26 bases between them. CDR3 coding DNA: TGTGCCAGCAGCCGGGGGCTCACAGGGGAAGCGATGGGCGAGCAGTACTTC. It specifies CASSRGLTGEAMGEQYF.

The chain combines TRBV5-6 with TRBJ2-1, with 10 positions matching TRBD2. Per the germline V gene, CDR1 is SGHDT and CDR2 is YYEEEE. With V trimmed by 1 base and J by 6 bases, 4 bases remained unmatched. This CDR3 is 15 amino acids long. The CDR3 reads CASSLKLAGVNEQFF. The CDR3 coding sequence is TGTGCCAGCAGCTTGAAGCTAGCGGGGGTCAATGAGCAGTTCTTC.

In this sample, this clone turned up once. The V gene is TRBV14, the J gene TRBJ2-7; 11 bases align to TRBD2. Trimming at V came to 4 bases and at J to 3 bases, leaving 5 bases not matched to a gene. This CDR3 is 15 amino acids long. Germline loops: CDR1 SGHDN, CDR2 FVKESK. CDR3 amino acids: CASSPGTSGFYEQYF. The CDR3, as DNA: TGTGCCAGCAGCCCAGGGACTAGCGGCTTCTACGAGCAGTACTTC. Complete variable domain (other parts from reference TRBV14 and TRBJ2-7): EAGVTQFPSHSVIEKGQTVTLRCDPISGHDNLYWYRRVMGKEIKFLLHFVKESKQDESGMPNNRFLAERTGGTYSTLKVQPAELEDSGVYFCASSPGTSGFYEQYFGPGTRLTVT.

The chain is built from TRBV2 and TRBJ2-3; 8 bases are a match to TRBD2. Germline V CDR1 and CDR2: SNHLY, FYNNEI. This CDR3 has 13 amino acids. V shed 6 bases, J shed 1 base, and the junction held 0 bases outside the gene matches. The CDR3 sequence is CASSGGGTDTQYF. In nucleotides, the CDR3 is TGTGCCAGCAGCGGGGGGGGCACAGATACGCAGTATTTT.

This sequence joins TRBV4-3 and TRBJ2-7; a possible D gene is TRBD1 (6 bases). This CDR3 region has 13 residues. Germline V gives CDR1 LGHNA, CDR2 YSLEER. V was pared by 5 bases and J by 6 bases, with 14 bases between. CDR3 DNA: TGCGCCAGCAGCATCCAACGACAGGCCGAGCAGTACTTC. Translating gives CASSIQRQAEQYF.

The gene calls are TRBV5-1 and TRBJ1-2, with D possibly TRBD1 on 5 matching bases. The CDR3 has 13 residues. Per germline, CDR1 SGHRS and CDR2 YFSETQ. Trimming removed 6 bases from V and 6 bases from J, with 15 bases in between. CDR3 region: CASTLGRGDGYTF. The CDR3 DNA is TGCGCCAGCACCCTTGGCCGGGGGGATGGCTACACCTTC.

The rearrangement uses TRBV30 and TRBJ1-2, with D tentatively TRBD1 (6 bases). Germline V gene sequence: CDR1 GTSNPN, CDR2 SVGIG (reference sequence). The germline V and J ends were trimmed by 3 bases and 2 bases, with 16 bases remaining between them. The CDR3 runs 15 residues. This chain's CDR3 is CAWSPGQATNYGYTF. The DNA of the CDR3 is TGTGCCTGGAGCCCGGGACAAGCTACGAACTATGGCTACACCTTC.

This clone was counted once. The rearrangement uses TRBV10-1 and TRBJ1-3, with D hard to call. This CDR3 comprises 15 residues. Trimming shortened V by 3 bases and J by 4 bases, and 13 bases separated the two germline ends. The germline gives CDR1 WNHNN, CDR2 SYGVQD (reference sequence). DNA of the CDR3: TGCGCCAGCAGTGACGGTTCATTTCAAGGAAACACCATATATTTT. The encoded protein is CASSDGSFQGNTIYF.

The V and J genes are TRBV10-1 and TRBJ1-3, with 7 bases matching TRBD1. J lost 2 bases, V lost 7 bases, and 5 bases had no gene match. Germline CDR1 and CDR2: WNHNN and SYGVQD (reference sequence). The CDR3 has 14 amino acids. As DNA, the CDR3 is TGCGCCAGCACCATACAGGGGCCTGGAAACACCATATATTTT. It codes for CASTIQGPGNTIYF.

V usage is TRBV9 and J usage is TRBJ1-3; D might be TRBD1 (5 bases). Germline lookup yields CDR1 SGDLS and CDR2 YYNGEE. The CDR3 has 13 residues. Trimming stripped 3 bases from V and 2 bases from J, with 6 bases between. The CDR3 DNA reads TGTGCCAGCAGCGAGACAGCTGGAAACACCATATATTTT. This encodes CASSETAGNTIYF.

V is TRBV29-1 and J is TRBJ2-3; TRBD1 is a possible D gene (5 bases). V dropped 3 bases and J dropped 6 bases, with 7 bases sitting between them. CDR3 length: 11 residues. In germline, CDR1 is SQVTM, CDR2 ANQGSEA. The CDR3 loop reads CSVDRADTQYF. As DNA, the CDR3 is TGCAGCGTTGACAGGGCGGATACGCAGTATTTT.

The chain is built from TRBV4-3 and TRBJ1-1; D remains unclear. Germline V CDR1 and CDR2: LGHNA, YSLEER. The CDR3 totals 13 residues. V was cut by 3 bases and J by 1 base, with 6 bases left in between. The DNA for the CDR3 is TGCGCCAGCAGCCAGAAGTCGAACACTGAAGCTTTCTTT. It translates to CASSQKSNTEAFF.

J is TRBJ2-1 and V is TRBV5-1; maybe TRBD2 (5 bases). The CDR3 sequence is 17 residues long. The germline V and J ends were trimmed by 0 bases and 3 bases, with 16 bases remaining between them. The germline CDR1 and CDR2 sequences are SGHRS and YFSETQ. DNA for the CDR3: TGCGCCAGCAGCTTGGAGGCTTCAAGCGGTATCTACAATGAGCAGTTCTTC. As protein: CASSLEASSGIYNEQFF.